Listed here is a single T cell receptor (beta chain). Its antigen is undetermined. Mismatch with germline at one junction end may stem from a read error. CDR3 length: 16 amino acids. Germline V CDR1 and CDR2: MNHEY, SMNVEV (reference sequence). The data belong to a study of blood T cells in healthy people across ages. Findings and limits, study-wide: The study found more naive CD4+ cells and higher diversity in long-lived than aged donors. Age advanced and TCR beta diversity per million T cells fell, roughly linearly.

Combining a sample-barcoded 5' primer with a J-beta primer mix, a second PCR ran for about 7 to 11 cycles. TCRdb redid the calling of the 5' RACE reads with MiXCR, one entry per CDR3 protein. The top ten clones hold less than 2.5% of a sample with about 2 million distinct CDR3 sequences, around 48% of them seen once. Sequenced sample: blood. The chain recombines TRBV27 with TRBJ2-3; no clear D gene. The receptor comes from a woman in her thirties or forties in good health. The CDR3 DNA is TGCGCCAGCAGTTTAAAGAGCCTCCTGGGCACAGATACGCAGTATTTT. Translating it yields CASSLKSLLGTDTQYF.